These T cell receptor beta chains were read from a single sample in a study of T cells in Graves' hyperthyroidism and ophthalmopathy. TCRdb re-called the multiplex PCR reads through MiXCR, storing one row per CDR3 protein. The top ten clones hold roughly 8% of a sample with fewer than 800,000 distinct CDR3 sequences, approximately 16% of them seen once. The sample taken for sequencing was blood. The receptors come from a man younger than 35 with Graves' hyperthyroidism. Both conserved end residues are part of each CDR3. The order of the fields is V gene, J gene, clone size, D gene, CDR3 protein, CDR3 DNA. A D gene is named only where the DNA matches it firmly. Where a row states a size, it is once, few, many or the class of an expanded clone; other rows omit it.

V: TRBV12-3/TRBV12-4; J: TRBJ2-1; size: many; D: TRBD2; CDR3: CASSFTGGRGEQFF; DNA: TGTGCCAGCAGTTTCACGGGAGGGCGGGGTGAGCAGTTCTTC
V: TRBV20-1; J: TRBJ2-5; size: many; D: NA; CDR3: CSARDQVQETQYF; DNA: TGCAGTGCTAGAGATCAGGTCCAAGAGACCCAGTACTTC
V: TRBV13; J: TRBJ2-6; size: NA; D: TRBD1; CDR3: CASSLIGQGGPGANVLTF; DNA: TGTGCCAGCAGCTTAATTGGACAGGGGGGACCTGGGGCCAACGTCCTGACTTTC
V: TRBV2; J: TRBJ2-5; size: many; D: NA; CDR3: CASRKQGSGETQYF; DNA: TGTGCCAGCAGGAAACAGGGTAGCGGAGAGACCCAGTACTTC
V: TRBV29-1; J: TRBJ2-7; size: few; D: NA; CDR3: CSVESMGRLGYEQYF; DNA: TGCAGCGTTGAAAGTATGGGCAGGTTGGGCTACGAGCAGTACTTC
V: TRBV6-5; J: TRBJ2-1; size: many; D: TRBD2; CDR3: CASSYSSRGTSDLNEQFF; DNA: TGTGCCAGCAGTTACTCGAGTAGAGGGACTAGCGACCTCAATGAGCAGTTCTTC
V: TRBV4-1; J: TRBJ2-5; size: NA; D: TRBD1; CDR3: CASSPSGTRGLWETQYF; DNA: TGCGCCAGCAGCCCCTCGGGGACCAGGGGGCTTTGGGAGACCCAGTACTTC
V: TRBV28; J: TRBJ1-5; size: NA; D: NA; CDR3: CASSLYRVWNSNQPQHF; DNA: TGTGCCAGCAGTTTATACCGTGTTTGGAATAGCAATCAGCCCCAGCATTTT
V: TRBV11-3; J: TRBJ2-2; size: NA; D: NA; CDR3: CVTSISGLNTGELFF; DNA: TGTGTCACCTCGATTAGCGGCCTGAACACCGGGGAGCTGTTTTTT
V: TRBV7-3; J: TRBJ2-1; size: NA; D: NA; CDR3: CASSFNAGEQLF; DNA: TGTGCCAGCAGCTTCAACGCGGGTGAGCAGCTCTTC
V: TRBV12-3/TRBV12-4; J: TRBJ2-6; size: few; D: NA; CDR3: CASSFRTGANVLTF; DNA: TGTGCCAGCAGTTTCAGGACTGGGGCCAACGTCCTGACTTTC
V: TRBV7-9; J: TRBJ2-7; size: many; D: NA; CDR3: CASSRTPNEQYF; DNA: TGTGCCAGCAGTCGCACCCCTAACGAGCAGTACTTC
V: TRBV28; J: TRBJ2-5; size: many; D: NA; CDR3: CASSFAGVNRIETQYF; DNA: TGTGCCAGCAGTTTCGCCGGGGTAAATAGAATAGAGACCCAGTACTTC
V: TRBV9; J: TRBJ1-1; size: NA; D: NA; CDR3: CASSDGKGPEAFF; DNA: TGTGCCAGCAGCGACGGGAAAGGGCCTGAAGCTTTCTTT
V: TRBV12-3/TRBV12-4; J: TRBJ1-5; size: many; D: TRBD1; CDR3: CASRDRVGQPQHF; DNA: TGTGCCAGCAGGGACAGGGTGGGTCAGCCCCAGCATTTT
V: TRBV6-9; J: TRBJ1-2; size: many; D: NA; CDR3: CASRPYSTHGYTF; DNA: TGTGCCAGCAGACCATACAGTACCCATGGCTACACCTTC